The 14 T cell receptor beta chains below come from one sample, sequenced in a study of naive CD8 T cells in extremely preterm neonates. Extremely preterm deliveries at about 23-27 weeks of gestation provided the preterm samples. The antigens for these receptors are not known. Findings and caveats of the study: Preterm CDR3s were shorter than older groups', with fewer N additions and less trimming.

TCRdb's table, derived via immunoSEQ multiplex PCR, lists solely in-frame clones and lacks some. The data contain 25,000 or so clones, about nine tenths of them seen just once; the ten biggest clones take up approximately 0.84%. Sequencing was carried out using naive CD8+ T cells from cord blood. These receptors originate from a boy who was born preterm.

This clone appeared once. V gene TRBV7-9 combines with J gene TRBJ1-5, with 9 bases fitting TRBD1. J lost 6 bases, V lost 5 bases, and 2 bases had no gene match. This CDR3 is built from 13 residues. In germline, CDR1 is SEHNR, CDR2 FQNEAQ (reference sequence). DNA for the CDR3: TGTGCCAGCAGCCGGGACAGGGTTCAGCCCCAGCATTTT. Amino acids: CASSRDRVQPQHF.

V is TRBV20-1 and J is TRBJ1-1; D gene ambiguous. Germline V gene lookup returns CDR1 DFQATT and CDR2 SNEGSKA (reference sequence). V was clipped by 3 bases and J by 3 bases, with 2 bases between them. The CDR3 sequence is 10 residues long. The CDR3 region is CSARDTEAFF. In DNA form, the CDR3 reads TGCAGTGCTAGGGACACTGAAGCTTTCTTT.

The rearrangement joins TRBV4-3 to TRBJ2-5; no clear D gene. The V gene lost 0 bases and the J gene lost 5 bases, with 10 bases spanning the gap. This CDR3 has 14 residues. Germline V gene sequence: CDR1 LGHNA, CDR2 YSLEER. The CDR3 DNA reads as TGCGCCAGCAGCCAAGATTCTGGGAAGGAGACCCAGTACTTC. It codes for CASSQDSGKETQYF.

CDR3 region: CASSQGYSGNTIYF. The CDR3, as DNA: TGCGCCAGCAGCCAAGGGTACTCTGGAAACACCATATATTTT. The V call is TRBV4-1, the J call TRBJ1-3; no definite D call. The germline V gene has CDR1 MGHRA and CDR2 YSYEKL. Deletions cut 1 base from V and 0 bases from J, with 4 bases between. This CDR3 spans 14 amino acids.

This chain links TRBV7-3 with TRBJ1-1, with unresolved D. Trimming took 1 base from V and 2 from J, leaving 5 bases between them. This CDR3 comprises 13 residues. Germline loops: CDR1 SGHTA, CDR2 FQGTGA. The DNA of the CDR3 is TGTGCCAGCAGCTTAATCGGAAACACTGAAGCTTTCTTT. Protein sequence: CASSLIGNTEAFF.

The chain carries TRBV4-1 and TRBJ1-2; maybe TRBD1 (5 bases). The CDR3 length is 13 residues. With 1 base removed from V and 4 bases from J, the gap between germline ends came to 7 bases. Germline CDR1 MGHRA, CDR2 YSYEKL. The CDR3 protein is CASSQGTIYGYTF. The CDR3 DNA is TGCGCCAGCAGCCAAGGGACAATCTATGGCTACACCTTC.

V gene TRBV6-1 combines with J gene TRBJ1-6; 11 bases match TRBD1. V shed 1 base and J 10 bases; nucleotides not matched to a gene: 0. Germline V gene sequence: CDR1 MNHNS, CDR2 SASEGT. CDR3 length: 14 amino acids. CDR3 sequence: CASSEGTGGSPLHF. The DNA of the CDR3 is TGTGCCAGCAGTGAAGGGACAGGGGGCTCACCCCTCCACTTT.

V is TRBV9 and J is TRBJ2-3; D possibly corresponds to TRBD2 (6 bases). CDR3 length: 13 amino acids. Germline V gives CDR1 SGDLS, CDR2 YYNGEE. The germline V and J ends were trimmed by 3 bases and 1 base, with 6 bases remaining between them. This CDR3 reads CASSGGGTDTQYF. The CDR3 DNA reads TGTGCCAGCAGCGGCGGGGGCACAGATACGCAGTATTTT. The variable domain in full, with the rest retrieved from reference TRBV9 and TRBJ2-3, is DSGVTQTPKHLITATGQRVTLRCSPRSGDLSVYWYQQSLDQGLQFLIQYYNGEERAKGNILERFSAQQFPDLHSELNLSSLELGDSALYFCASSGGGTDTQYFGPGTRLTVL.

CDR3 loop: CASSQDLGAYGYTF. As DNA, the CDR3 is TGCGCCAGCAGCCAAGATTTGGGTGCCTATGGCTACACCTTC. The chain uses TRBV4-1 and TRBJ1-2; no definite D call. V was trimmed by 0 bases and J by 4 bases, leaving 9 bases between them. The germline gives CDR1 MGHRA, CDR2 YSYEKL. The CDR3 extends over 14 amino acids.

The CDR3 sequence: CASSLAGGADTQYF. CDR3 nucleotides: TGTGCCAGCAGCTTAGCGGGCGGGGCAGATACGCAGTATTTT. The V gene is TRBV7-2, the J gene TRBJ2-3; the D gene is possibly TRBD2 (6 bases). V shed 0 bases and J shed 4 bases, with 8 bases lying between them. CDR3 length equals 14 residues. Germline CDR1 SGHTA, CDR2 FQGNSA.

This chain's CDR3 is CASSLVEAFF. The CDR3, as DNA: TGTGCCAGCAGCTTAGTGGAAGCTTTCTTT. The genes are TRBV7-9 and TRBJ1-1, with D uncertain. The germline V gene encodes CDR1 SEHNR and CDR2 FQNEAQ (reference sequence). The ends were cut back, 1 base at V and 8 bases at J, with 2 bases in the middle. The length of the CDR3 is 10 residues.

This sequence joins TRBV7-9 and TRBJ1-2, with a weak D call TRBD1 (6 bases). The germline V gene has CDR1 SEHNR and CDR2 FQNEAQ (reference sequence). CDR3 size: 16 residues. V was shortened by 5 bases and J by 5 bases, with 21 bases between the two germline ends. The CDR3 bases are TGTGCCAGCAGCGGACGGGGGAAGACAGGACGTTATGGCTACACCTTC. Protein product: CASSGRGKTGRYGYTF.

This clone was detected only a few times. J is TRBJ1-5 and V is TRBV6-1; 9 nucleotides match TRBD1. Germline values: CDR1 MNHNS, CDR2 SASEGT. The CDR3 is 15 residues long. With 6 bases clipped from V and 2 bases from J, the junction kept 5 bases outside the gene matches. In nucleotides, the CDR3 is TGTGCCAGCAGCGCTCGGACAGGGGGCAATCAGCCCCAGCATTTT. It is translated as CASSARTGGNQPQHF.

This clone was observed once. This rearrangement joins TRBV4-1 to TRBJ2-7; no clear D. Trimming took 1 base from V and 6 from J, leaving 7 bases between them. CDR1 and CDR2 from the germline V gene are MGHRA and YSYEKL. The CDR3 is 12 residues long. CDR3 sequence: CASSQGTGEQYF. The CDR3 DNA is TGCGCCAGCAGCCAAGGTACGGGCGAGCAGTACTTC.